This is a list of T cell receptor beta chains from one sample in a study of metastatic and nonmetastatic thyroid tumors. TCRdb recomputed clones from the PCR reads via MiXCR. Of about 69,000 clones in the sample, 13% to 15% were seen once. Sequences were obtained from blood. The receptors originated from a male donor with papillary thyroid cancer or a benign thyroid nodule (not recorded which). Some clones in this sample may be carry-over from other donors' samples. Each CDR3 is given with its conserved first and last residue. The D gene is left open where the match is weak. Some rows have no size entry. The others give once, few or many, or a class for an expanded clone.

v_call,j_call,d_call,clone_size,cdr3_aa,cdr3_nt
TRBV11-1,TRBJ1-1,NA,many,CASSPFVYSVNTEAFF,TGTGCCAGCAGCCCTTTCGTGTACAGCGTGAACACTGAAGCTTTCTTT
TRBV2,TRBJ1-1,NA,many,CASSSDAGTEAFF,TGTGCCAGCAGCTCGGACGCGGGGACTGAAGCTTTCTTT
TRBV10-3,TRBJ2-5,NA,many,CAISESSGSRETQYF,TGTGCCATCAGTGAGTCGAGTGGATCCCGGGAGACCCAGTACTTC
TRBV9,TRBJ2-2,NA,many,CASSVGAISNTGELFF,TGTGCCAGCAGCGTAGGGGCTATCTCGAACACCGGGGAGCTGTTTTTT
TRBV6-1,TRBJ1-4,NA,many,CASGTPAGGGGSNEKLFF,TGTGCCAGCGGTACCCCAGCGGGGGGCGGAGGGTCTAATGAAAAACTGTTTTTT
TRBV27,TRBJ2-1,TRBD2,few,CTSSSRLAQVSSYNEQFF,TGCACCAGCAGTTCCCGACTAGCGCAAGTAAGCTCCTACAATGAGCAGTTCTTC
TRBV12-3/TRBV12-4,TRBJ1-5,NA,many,CASSLEAVGRQPQHF,TGTGCCAGCAGTTTAGAGGCCGTGGGGAGACAGCCCCAGCATTTT
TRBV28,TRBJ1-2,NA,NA,CASSFSSPEGLLAGYNF,TGTGCCAGCAGTTTTAGTTCCCCCGAAGGCCTTCTCGCTGGCTACAACTTC
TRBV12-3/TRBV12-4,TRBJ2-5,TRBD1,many,CASTLDRGVPQETQYF,TGTGCCAGCACCCTGGACAGGGGGGTGCCCCAAGAGACCCAGTACTTC
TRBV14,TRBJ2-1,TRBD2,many,CASSYIPGLAANEQFF,TGTGCCAGCAGTTATATTCCGGGACTAGCGGCCAATGAGCAGTTCTTC
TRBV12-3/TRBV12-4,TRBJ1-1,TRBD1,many,CASSLLGTGFAFF,TGTGCCAGCAGTTTATTAGGGACAGGGTTCGCTTTCTTT
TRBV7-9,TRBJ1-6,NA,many,CASSFFPTDNSPLHF,TGTGCCAGCAGCTTTTTTCCCACCGATAATTCACCCCTCCACTTT
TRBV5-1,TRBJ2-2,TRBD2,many,CASSLGGSGRREGLVFF,TGCGCCAGCAGCCTAGGCGGTAGCGGGAGACGTGAGGGTTTGGTGTTTTTT
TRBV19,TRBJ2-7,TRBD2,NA,CASRPRPGTRVYEQYF,TGTGCCAGTAGGCCTCGTCCCGGGACTAGAGTCTACGAGCAGTACTTC
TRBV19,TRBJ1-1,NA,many,CASKGPSSMNTEAFF,TGTGCCAGTAAGGGGCCCTCCTCAATGAACACTGAAGCTTTCTTT
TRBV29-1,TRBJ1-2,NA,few,CSVEGQSYGYTF,TGCAGCGTTGAAGGACAGTCCTATGGCTACACCTTC
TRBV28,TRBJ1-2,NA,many,CASSLVTQGYTF,TGTGCCAGCAGTTTAGTAACGCAGGGCTACACCTTC
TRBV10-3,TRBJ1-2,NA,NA,CAISGTPDHGYTF,TGTGCCATCAGTGGGACCCCGGACCATGGCTACACCTTC
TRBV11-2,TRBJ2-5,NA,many,CASSPTPYLQETQYF,TGTGCCAGCAGCCCGACCCCATACCTCCAAGAGACCCAGTACTTC
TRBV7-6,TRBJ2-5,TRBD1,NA,CASSAQGARSEAQYF,TGTGCCAGCAGCGCACAGGGGGCGCGGTCGGAGGCACAGTACTTC